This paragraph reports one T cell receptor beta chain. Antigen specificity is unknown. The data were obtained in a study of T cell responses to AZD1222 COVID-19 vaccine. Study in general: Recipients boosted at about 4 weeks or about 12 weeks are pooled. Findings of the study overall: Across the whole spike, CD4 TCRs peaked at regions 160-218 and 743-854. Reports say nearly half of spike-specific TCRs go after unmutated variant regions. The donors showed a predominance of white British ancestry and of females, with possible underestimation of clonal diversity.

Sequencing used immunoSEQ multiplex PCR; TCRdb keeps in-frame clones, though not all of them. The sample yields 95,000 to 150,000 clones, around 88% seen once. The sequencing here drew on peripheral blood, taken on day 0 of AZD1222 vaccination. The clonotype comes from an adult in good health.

The CDR3 loop reads CASSSGTANFNYGYTF. CDR3 coding DNA: TGTGCCAGCAGTTCCGGGACAGCAAATTTTAACTATGGCTACACCTTC. V is TRBV28 and J is TRBJ1-2; TRBD1 matches at 7 bases. There are 16 residues in the CDR3. The V segment lost 4 bases and the J segment 1 base; nucleotides outside the gene matches: 9. Germline V lookup: CDR1 MDHEN, CDR2 SYDVKM.